This T cell receptor beta chain was obtained from a study of CD4 T cells in relation to SARS-CoV-2 and coronaviruses. Unexposed donor CD4+ T cells date from about 2011-2018, before the COVID-19 pandemic. Using immunoSEQ multiplex PCR, the repertoire was profiled, and TCRdb retains in-frame clones only, with some absent. The data hold 50,000 to 70,000 clones, with 75% to 90% observed a single time. V was shortened by 0 bases and J by 4 bases, with 9 bases between the two germline ends. Germline values: CDR1 LGHDT, CDR2 YNNKEL (reference sequence). The CDR3 is made up of 14 amino acids. The sequence was collected from a human donor in good health. The chain employs TRBV3-1 (or the pseudogene TRBV3-2) and TRBJ1-2, with TRBD1 as a possible D gene (5 bases). Sequencing used memory CD4+ T cells from PBMCs. CDR3 bases: TGTGCCAGCAGCCAAGAAGGACAAAGCTATGGCTACACCTTC. Translated: CASSQEGQSYGYTF.